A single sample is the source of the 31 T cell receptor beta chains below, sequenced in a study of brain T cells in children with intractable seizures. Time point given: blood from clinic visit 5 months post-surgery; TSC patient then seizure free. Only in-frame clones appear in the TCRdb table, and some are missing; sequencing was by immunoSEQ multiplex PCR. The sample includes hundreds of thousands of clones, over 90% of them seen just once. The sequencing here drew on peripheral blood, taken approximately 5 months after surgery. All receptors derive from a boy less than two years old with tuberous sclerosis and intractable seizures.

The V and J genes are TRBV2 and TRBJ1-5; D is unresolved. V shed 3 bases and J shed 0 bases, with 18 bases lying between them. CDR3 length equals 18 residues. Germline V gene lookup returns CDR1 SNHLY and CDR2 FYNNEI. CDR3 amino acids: CASSEETHTSYSNQPQHF. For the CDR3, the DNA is TGTGCCAGCAGTGAGGAGACACACACCTCCTATAGCAATCAGCCCCAGCATTTT.

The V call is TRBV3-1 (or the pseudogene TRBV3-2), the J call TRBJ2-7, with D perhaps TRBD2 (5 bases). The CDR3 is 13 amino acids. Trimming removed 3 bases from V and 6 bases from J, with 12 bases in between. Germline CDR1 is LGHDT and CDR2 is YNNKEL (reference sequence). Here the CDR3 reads CASSQSSIGEQYF. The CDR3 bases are TGTGCCAGCAGCCAGTCTAGCATCGGCGAGCAGTACTTC.

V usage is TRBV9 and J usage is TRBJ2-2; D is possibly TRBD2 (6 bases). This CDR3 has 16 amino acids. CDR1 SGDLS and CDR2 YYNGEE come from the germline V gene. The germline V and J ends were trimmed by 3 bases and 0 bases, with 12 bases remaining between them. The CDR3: CASSDGLTSNTGELFF. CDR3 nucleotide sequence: TGTGCCAGCAGCGACGGACTAACCTCGAACACCGGGGAGCTGTTTTTT.

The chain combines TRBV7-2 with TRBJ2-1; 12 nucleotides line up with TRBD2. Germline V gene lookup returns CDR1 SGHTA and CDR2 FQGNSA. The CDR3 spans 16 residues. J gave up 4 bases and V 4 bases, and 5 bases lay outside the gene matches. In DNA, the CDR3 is TGTGCCAGCAGCTCCTGGACTAGCGGGAAGTACAATGAGCAGTTCTTC. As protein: CASSSWTSGKYNEQFF.

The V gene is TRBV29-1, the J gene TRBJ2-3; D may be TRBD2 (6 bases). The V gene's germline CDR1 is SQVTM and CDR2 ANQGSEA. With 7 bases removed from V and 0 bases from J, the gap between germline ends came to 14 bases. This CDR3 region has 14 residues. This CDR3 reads CSAGLATSTDTQYF. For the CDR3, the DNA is TGCAGCGCGGGGCTAGCGACTAGCACAGATACGCAGTATTTT.

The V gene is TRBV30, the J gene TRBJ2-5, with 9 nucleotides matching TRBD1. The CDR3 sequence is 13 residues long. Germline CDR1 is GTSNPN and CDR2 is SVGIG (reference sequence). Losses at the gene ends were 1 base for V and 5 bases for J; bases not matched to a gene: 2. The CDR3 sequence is CAWSGTGVETQYF. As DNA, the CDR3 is TGTGCCTGGAGTGGGACAGGGGTCGAGACCCAGTACTTC.

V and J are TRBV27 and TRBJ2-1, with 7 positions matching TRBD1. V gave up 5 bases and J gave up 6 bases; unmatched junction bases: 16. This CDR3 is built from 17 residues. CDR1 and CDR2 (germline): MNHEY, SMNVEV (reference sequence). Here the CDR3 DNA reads TGTGCCAGCAGTACAAGACAGGGAGCTCTACCAAGCAATGAGCAGTTCTTC. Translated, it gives CASSTRQGALPSNEQFF.

The CDR3 region has the DNA TGTGCCAGCAGCTTATCGAGGACCCCGCCCTACAATGAGCAGTTCTTC. Translation: CASSLSRTPPYNEQFF. The gene calls are TRBV7-6 and TRBJ2-1; no clear D gene. Germline V gives CDR1 SGHVS, CDR2 FNYEAQ. This CDR3 has 16 residues. Trimming cost V 2 bases and J 2 bases, with 13 bases left between them. Combining the CDR3 with reference TRBV7-6 and TRBJ2-1 gives the whole variable domain GAGVSQSPRYKVTKRGQDVALRCDPISGHVSLYWYRQALGQGPEFLTYFNYEAQQDKSGLPNDRFSAERPEGSISTLTIQRTEQRDSAMYRCASSLSRTPPYNEQFFGPGTRLTVL.

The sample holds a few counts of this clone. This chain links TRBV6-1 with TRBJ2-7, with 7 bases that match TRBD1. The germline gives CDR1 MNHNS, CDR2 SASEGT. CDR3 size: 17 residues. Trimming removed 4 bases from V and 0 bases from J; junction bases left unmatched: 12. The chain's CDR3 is CASSAPLQGHSSYEQYF. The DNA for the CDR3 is TGTGCCAGCAGTGCCCCCTTACAGGGGCACAGCTCCTACGAGCAGTACTTC.

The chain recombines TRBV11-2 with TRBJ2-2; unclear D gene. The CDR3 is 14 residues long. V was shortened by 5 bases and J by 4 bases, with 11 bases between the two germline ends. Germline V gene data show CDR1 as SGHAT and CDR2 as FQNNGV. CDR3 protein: CASSLPLGTGELFF. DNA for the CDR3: TGTGCCAGCAGCCTACCCCTCGGCACCGGGGAGCTGTTTTTT. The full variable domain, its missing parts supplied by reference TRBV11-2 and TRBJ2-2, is EAGVAQSPRYKIIEKRQSVAFWCNPISGHATLYWYQQILGQGPKLLIQFQNNGVVDDSQLPKDRFSAERLKGVDSTLKIQPAKLEDSAVYLCASSLPLGTGELFFGEGSRLTVL.

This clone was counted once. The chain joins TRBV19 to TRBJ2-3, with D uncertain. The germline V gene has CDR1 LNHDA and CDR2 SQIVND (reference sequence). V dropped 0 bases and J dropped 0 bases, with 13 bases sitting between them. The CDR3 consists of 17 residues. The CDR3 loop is CASSIDPAELSTDTQYF. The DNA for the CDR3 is TGTGCCAGTAGTATAGATCCCGCCGAGCTTAGCACAGATACGCAGTATTTT.

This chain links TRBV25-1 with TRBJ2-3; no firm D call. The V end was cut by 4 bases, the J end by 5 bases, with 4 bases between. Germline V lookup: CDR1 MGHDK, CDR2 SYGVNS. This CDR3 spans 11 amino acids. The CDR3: CASSAKDTQYF. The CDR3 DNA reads TGTGCCAGCAGTGCAAAAGATACGCAGTATTTT.

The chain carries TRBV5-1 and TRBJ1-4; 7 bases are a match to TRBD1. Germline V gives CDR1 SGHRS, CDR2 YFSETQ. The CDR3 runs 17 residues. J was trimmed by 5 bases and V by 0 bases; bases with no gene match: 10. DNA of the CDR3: TGCGCCAGCAGCTTGGTGTGGCCGCAGGGACAGAATGAAAAACTGTTTTTT. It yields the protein CASSLVWPQGQNEKLFF.

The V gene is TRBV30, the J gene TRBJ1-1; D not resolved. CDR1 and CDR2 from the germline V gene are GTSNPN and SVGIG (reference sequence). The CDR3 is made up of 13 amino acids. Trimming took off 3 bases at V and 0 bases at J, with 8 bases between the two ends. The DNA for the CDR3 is TGTGCCTGGAGGGAACAAATGAACACTGAAGCTTTCTTT. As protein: CAWREQMNTEAFF.

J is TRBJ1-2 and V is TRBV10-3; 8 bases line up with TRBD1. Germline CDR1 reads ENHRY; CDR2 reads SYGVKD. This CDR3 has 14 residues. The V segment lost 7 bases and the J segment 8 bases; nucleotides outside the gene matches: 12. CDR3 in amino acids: CAIMGDRTSNGYTF. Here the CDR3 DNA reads TGTGCCATCATGGGGGACAGGACCTCTAACGGCTACACCTTC.

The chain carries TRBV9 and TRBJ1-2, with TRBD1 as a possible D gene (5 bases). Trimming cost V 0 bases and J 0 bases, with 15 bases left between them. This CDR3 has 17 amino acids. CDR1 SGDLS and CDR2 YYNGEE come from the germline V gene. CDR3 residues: CASSVEVGGRSNYGYTF. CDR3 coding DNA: TGTGCCAGCAGCGTAGAGGTGGGGGGACGCTCTAACTATGGCTACACCTTC.

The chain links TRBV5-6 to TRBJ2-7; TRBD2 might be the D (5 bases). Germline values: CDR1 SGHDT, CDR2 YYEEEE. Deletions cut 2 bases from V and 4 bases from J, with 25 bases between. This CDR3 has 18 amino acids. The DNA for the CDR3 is TGTGCCAGCAGCTTCTTTTATTTAAGCGGCGGCCCCTCTTACGAGCAGTACTTC. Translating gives CASSFFYLSGGPSYEQYF.

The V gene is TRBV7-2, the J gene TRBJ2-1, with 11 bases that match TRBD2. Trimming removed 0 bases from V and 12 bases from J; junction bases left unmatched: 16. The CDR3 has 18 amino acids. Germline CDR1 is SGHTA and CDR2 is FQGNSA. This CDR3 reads CASSLASRGSGGASRQFF. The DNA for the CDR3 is TGTGCCAGCAGCTTAGCGTCGCGGGGTAGCGGGGGGGCCAGTCGGCAGTTCTTC.

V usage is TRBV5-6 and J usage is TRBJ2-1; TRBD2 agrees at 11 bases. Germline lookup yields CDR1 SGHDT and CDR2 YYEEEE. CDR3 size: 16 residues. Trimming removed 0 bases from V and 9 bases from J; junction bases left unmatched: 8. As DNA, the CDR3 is TGTGCCAGCAGCTTGGACGGTCTAGCGGGAGGTAGTGAGCAGTTCTTC. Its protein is CASSLDGLAGGSEQFF.

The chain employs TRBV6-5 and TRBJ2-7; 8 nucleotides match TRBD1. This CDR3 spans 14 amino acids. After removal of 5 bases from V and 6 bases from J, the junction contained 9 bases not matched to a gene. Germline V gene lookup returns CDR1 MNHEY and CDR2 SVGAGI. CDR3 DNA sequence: TGTGCCAGCAGTATAACCACAGGGGGAAGCGAGCAGTACTTC. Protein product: CASSITTGGSEQYF.

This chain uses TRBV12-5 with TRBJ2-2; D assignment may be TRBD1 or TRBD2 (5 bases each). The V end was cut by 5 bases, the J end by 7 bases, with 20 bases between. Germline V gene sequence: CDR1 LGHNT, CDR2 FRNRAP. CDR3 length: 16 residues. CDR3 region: CASGGALRETIGELFF. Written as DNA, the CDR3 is TGTGCTAGTGGTGGGGCACTAAGGGAGACAATCGGGGAGCTGTTTTTT. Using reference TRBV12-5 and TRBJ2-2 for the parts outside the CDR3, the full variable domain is DARVTQTPRHKVTEMGQEVTMRCQPILGHNTVFWYRQTMMQGLELLAYFRNRAPLDDSGMPKDRFSAEMPDATLATLKIQPSEPRDSAVYFCASGGALRETIGELFFGEGSRLTVL.

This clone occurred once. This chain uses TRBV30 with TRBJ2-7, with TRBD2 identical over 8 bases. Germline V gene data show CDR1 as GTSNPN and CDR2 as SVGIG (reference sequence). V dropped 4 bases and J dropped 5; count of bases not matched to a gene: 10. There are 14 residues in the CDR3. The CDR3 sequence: CAWMTGGPFHEQYF. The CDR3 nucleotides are TGTGCCTGGATGACGGGAGGGCCATTCCACGAGCAGTACTTC.

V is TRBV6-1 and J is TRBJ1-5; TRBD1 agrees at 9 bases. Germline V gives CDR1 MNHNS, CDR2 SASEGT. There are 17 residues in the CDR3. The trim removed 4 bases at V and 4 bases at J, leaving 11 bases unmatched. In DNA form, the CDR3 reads TGTGCCAGCAGTGGGGGGACCGGGACAGGGAATAATCAGCCCCAGCATTTT. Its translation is CASSGGTGTGNNQPQHF.

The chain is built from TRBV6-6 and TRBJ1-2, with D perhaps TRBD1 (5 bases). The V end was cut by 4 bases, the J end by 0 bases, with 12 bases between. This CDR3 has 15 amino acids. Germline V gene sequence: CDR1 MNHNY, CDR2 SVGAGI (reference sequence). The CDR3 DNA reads TGTGCCAGCAGTTCCCCTGGGGGGGCTAACTATGGCTACACCTTC. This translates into CASSSPGGANYGYTF.

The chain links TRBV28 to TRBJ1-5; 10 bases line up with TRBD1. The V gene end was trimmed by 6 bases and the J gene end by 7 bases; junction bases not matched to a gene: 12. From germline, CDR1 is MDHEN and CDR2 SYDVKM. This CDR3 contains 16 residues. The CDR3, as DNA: TGTGCCAGCAGCGTGATCGGACAGGGGGTAAGACAGCCCCAGCATTTT. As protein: CASSVIGQGVRQPQHF.

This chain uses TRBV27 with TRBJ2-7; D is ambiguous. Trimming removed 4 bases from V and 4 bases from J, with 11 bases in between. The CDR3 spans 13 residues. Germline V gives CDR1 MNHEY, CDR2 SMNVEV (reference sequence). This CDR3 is CASSYGVGYEQYF. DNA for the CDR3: TGTGCCAGCAGTTATGGGGTCGGGTACGAGCAGTACTTC.

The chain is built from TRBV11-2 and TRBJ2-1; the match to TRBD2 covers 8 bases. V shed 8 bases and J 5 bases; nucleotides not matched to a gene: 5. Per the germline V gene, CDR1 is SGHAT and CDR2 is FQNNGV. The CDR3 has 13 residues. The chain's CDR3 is CASRGGLDNEQFF. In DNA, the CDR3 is TGTGCCAGCCGGGGGGGCCTAGACAATGAGCAGTTCTTC.

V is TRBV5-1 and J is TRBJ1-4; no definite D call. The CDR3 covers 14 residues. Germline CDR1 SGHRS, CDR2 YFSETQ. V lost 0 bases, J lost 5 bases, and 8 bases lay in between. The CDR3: CASSLATRNEKLFF. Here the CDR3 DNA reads TGCGCCAGCAGCTTGGCTACACGGAATGAAAAACTGTTTTTT.

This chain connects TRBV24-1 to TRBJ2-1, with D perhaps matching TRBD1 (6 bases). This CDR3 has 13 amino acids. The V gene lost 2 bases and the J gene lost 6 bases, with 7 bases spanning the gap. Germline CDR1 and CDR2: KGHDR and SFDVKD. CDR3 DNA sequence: TGTGCCACCAGTGATTACAGGGTCAATGAGCAGTTCTTC. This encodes CATSDYRVNEQFF.

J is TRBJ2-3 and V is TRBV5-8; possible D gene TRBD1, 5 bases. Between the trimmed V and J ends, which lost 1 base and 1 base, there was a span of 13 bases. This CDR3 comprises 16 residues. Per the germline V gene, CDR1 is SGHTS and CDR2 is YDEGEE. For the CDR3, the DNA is TGTGCCAGCAGCTTGAATGGGGCTCTCGGCACAGATACGCAGTATTTT. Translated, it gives CASSLNGALGTDTQYF.

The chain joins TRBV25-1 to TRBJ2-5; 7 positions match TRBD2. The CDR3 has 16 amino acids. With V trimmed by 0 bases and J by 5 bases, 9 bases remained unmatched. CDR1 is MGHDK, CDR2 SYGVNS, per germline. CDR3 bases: TGTGCCAGCAGTGAATACGGGGGAGGGCCATGGGAGACCCAGTACTTC. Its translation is CASSEYGGGPWETQYF.